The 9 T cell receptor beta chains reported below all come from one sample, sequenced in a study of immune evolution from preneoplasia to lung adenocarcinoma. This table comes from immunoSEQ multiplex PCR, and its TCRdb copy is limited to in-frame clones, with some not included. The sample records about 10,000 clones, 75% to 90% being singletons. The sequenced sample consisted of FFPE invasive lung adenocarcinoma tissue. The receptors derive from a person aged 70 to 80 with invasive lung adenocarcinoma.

CDR3 nucleotide sequence: TGTGCCAGCAGCGTAGATCCCAGTAGCTATGGCTACACCTTC. Translating it yields CASSVDPSSYGYTF. V and J are TRBV9 and TRBJ1-2; D remains unclear. The CDR3 extends over 14 amino acids. With 0 bases removed from V and 4 bases from J, the gap between germline ends came to 10 bases. Germline CDR1 reads SGDLS; CDR2 reads YYNGEE.

Here the CDR3 DNA reads TGCGCCAGCAGCTTGTCTTGGCAGGATAATCAGCCCCAGCATTTT. It yields the protein CASSLSWQDNQPQHF. The chain employs TRBV5-1 and TRBJ1-5; no clear D. The germline gives CDR1 SGHRS, CDR2 YFSETQ. The ends were cut back, 1 base at V and 4 bases at J, with 12 bases in the middle. The CDR3 contains 15 residues.

The CDR3 DNA sequence: TGTGCCAGCAGCAAGGGGATGGTTAATGAAAAACTGTTTTTT. This gives the protein CASSKGMVNEKLFF. The chain uses TRBV7-9 and TRBJ1-4, with D perhaps matching TRBD1 (5 bases). The CDR3 runs to 14 residues. Per germline, CDR1 SEHNR and CDR2 FQNEAQ (reference sequence). Trimming left V 5 bases short and J 4 bases short, with 11 bases between.

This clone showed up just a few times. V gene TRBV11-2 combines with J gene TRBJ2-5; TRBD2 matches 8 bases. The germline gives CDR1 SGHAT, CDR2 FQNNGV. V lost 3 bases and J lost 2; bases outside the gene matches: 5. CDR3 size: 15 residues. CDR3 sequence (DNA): TGTGCCAGCAGCTTGCGGGGGGCCCAACAAGAGACCCAGTACTTC. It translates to CASSLRGAQQETQYF.

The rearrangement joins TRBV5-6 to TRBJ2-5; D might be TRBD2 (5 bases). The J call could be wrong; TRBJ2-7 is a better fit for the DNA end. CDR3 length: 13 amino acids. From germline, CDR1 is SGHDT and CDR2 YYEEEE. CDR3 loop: CASSGPEGYEQYF. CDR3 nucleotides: TGTGCCAGCAGTGGCCCCGAGGGCTACGAGCAGTACTTC.

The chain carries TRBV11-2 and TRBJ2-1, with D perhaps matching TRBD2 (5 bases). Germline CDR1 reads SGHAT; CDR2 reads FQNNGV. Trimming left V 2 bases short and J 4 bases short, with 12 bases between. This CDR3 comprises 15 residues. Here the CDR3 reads CASSLTTGMYNEQFF. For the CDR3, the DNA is TGTGCCAGCAGCTTAACGACGGGGATGTACAATGAGCAGTTCTTC.

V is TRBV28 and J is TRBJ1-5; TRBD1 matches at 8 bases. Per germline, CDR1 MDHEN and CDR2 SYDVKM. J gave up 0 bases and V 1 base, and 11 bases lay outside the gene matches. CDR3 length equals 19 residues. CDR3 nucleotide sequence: TGTGCCAGCAGTTTATACCTACCGGGACAGGTTCATAGCAATCAGCCCCAGCATTTT. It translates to CASSLYLPGQVHSNQPQHF.

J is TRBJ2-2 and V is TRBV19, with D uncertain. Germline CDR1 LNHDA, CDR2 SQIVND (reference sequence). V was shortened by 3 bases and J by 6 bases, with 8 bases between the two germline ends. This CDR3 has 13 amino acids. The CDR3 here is CASSISGPGELFF. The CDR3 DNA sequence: TGTGCCAGTAGTATCTCAGGCCCCGGGGAGCTGTTTTTT.

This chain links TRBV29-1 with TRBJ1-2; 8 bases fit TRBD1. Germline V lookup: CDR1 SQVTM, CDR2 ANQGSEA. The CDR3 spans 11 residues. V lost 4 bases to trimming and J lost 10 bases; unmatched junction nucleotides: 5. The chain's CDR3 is CSVAQGADYTF. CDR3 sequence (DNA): TGCAGCGTTGCTCAGGGGGCGGACTACACCTTC.